This T cell receptor beta chain emerged from a study of blood T cell repertoires in COVID-19. Whole-study context: Nucleic acid was either cDNA or gDNA, and it came from T cells, B-cell-depleted T cells, or PBMCs.

CDR1 is ENHRY, CDR2 SYGVKD, per germline. This CDR3 is 13 amino acids long. The V and J ends lost 11 bases and 4 bases respectively, with 17 bases between them. The table lists this clone with a few counts. Study processing details: Amplification of reference gene primers provided the estimated nucleated cell counts. The protocol was immunoSEQ multiplex PCR, while the TCRdb copy is restricted to in-frame clones and leaves out a portion. The DNA gave D and trimming, while V, J and clone size come from that table. The table records about 150,000 clones, roughly 76% of them present only once. This clonotype originated in a human donor with acute or convalescent COVID-19. The donor label of this sample is uncertain. This chain joins TRBV10-3 and TRBJ1-1; no firm D call. The sequenced sample was peripheral blood. DNA for the CDR3: TGTGCCGTGCGGCCCTCCGAGGGCACTGAAGCTTTCTTT. This encodes CAVRPSEGTEAFF.